The rows below give T cell receptor beta chains drawn from one sample of a study of cytomegalovirus exposure and HLA in healthy donors. Some clones are missing from TCRdb's copy, which holds only in-frame ones; the method was immunoSEQ multiplex PCR. Of 64,000 or so clones in the sample, 55% to 80% were seen once. Sequencing used PBMCs. The receptors derive from a man aged 40-49 years in good health and CMV-seropositive. Both conserved end residues are part of each CDR3. A D gene is named only where the DNA matches it firmly. The listing skips clone size in some rows; elsewhere it reads once, few, many or a size class.

TRBV7-2	once	-	TRBJ2-2	TGTGCCAGCAGCTTAAGACGGGGGAGTGCGAACACCGGGGAGCTGTTTTTT	CASSLRRGSANTGELFF
TRBV7-9	few	TRBD1	TRBJ1-6	TGTGCCAGCAGCCTTAGACAGGGGGCTGATTCACCCCTCCACTTT	CASSLRQGADSPLHF
TRBV11-2	once	TRBD1	TRBJ2-1	TGTGCCAGCAGCTTAGGGCCAGACAGGGGGCGGTTTGAGCAGTTCTTC	CASSLGPDRGRFEQFF
TRBV5-1	few	-	TRBJ2-7	TGCGCCAGCAGCTTGCAGGGGGGTGGGGACGAGCAGTACTTC	CASSLQGGGDEQYF
TRBV6-6	-	TRBD1	TRBJ1-1	TGTGCCAGCAGGCAGGGACAGACTGAAGCTTTCTTT	CASRQGQTEAFF
TRBV14	-	-	TRBJ1-4	TGTGCCAGCAGCCACCGAGACAGGGAAAAACTGTTTTTT	CASSHRDREKLFF
TRBV30	-	TRBD2	TRBJ2-5	TGTGCCTGGAGTGCGGGGGGGACCCAGTACTTC	CAWSAGGTQYF
TRBV18	few	-	TRBJ2-1	TGTGCCAGCTCACCACGCTCAGCCTACAATGAGCAGTTCTTC	CASSPRSAYNEQFF
TRBV7-8	-	TRBD1	TRBJ1-2	TGTGCCAGCAGCCTAGCAGGGGGGGGGACCTATGGCTACACCTTC	CASSLAGGGTYGYTF
TRBV5-4	-	-	TRBJ2-5	TGTGCCAGCAGCTTTAACACAGGAGAGACCCAGTACTTC	CASSFNTGETQYF
TRBV5-6	-	TRBD1	TRBJ1-2	TGTGCCAGCAGCTTGGAAGGCAGGGGGCATGGCTACACCTTC	CASSLEGRGHGYTF
TRBV19	-	TRBD1	TRBJ1-1	TGTGCCAGTAGTACAGGGGGAGGCCGGTGGGGAGAAGCTTTCTTT	CASSTGGGRWGEAFF
TRBV7-9	-	TRBD2	TRBJ2-1	TGTGCCAGCAGCTTGGGACTAGCGGGGATGAGCTCCTACAATGAGCAGTTCTTC	CASSLGLAGMSSYNEQFF
TRBV5-1	-	TRBD2	TRBJ2-1	TGCGCCAGCAGCTGGACTAGCGATGAGCAGTTCTTC	CASSWTSDEQFF